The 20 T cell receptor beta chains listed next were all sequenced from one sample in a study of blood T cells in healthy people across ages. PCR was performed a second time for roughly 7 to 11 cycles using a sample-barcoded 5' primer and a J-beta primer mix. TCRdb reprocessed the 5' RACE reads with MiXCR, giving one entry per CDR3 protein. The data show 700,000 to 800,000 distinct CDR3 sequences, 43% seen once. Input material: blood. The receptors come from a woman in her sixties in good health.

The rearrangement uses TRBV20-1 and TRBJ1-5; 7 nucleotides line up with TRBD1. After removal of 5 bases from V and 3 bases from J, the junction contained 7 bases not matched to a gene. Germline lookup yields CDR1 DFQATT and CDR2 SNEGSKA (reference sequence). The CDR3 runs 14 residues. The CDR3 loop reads CSAQGTVDNQPQHF. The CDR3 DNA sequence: TGCAGTGCTCAAGGGACAGTGGACAATCAGCCCCAGCATTTT.

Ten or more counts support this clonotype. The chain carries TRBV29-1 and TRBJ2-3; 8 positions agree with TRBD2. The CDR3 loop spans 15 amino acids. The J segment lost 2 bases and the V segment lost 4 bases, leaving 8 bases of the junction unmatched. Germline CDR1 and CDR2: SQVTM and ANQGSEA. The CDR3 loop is CSVARSGSPTDTQYF. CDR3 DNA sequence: TGCAGCGTTGCCCGGAGCGGGAGCCCCACAGATACGCAGTATTTT.

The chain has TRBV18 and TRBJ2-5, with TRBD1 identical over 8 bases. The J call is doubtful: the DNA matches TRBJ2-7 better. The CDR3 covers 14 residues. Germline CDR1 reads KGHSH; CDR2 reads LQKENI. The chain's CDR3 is CASSPPDRVHEQYF. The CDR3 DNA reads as TGTGCCAGCTCACCACCGGACAGGGTCCACGAGCAGTACTTC.

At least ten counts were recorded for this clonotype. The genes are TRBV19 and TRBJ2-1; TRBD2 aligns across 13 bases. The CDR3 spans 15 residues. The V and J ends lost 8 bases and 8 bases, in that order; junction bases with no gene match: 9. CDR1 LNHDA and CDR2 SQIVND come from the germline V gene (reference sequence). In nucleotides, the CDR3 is TGTGCCAGTTCCAGGACTAGCGGGAGCCTCGATGAGCAGTTCTTC. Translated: CASSRTSGSLDEQFF.

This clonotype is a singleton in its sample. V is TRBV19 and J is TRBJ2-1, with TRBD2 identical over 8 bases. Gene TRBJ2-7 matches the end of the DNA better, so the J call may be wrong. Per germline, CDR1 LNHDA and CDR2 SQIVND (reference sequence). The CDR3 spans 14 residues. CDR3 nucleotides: TGTGCCAGTTCGGCGGGAGGACTCTACAATGAGCAGTACTTC. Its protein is CASSAGGLYNEQYF.

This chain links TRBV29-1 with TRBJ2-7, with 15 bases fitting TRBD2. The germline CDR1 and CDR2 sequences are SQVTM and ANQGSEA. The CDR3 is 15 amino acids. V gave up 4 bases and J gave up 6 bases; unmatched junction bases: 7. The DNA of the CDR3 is TGCAGCGTTGTTTATTGGACTAGCGGGGGGGCCGAGCAGTACTTC. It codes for CSVVYWTSGGAEQYF.

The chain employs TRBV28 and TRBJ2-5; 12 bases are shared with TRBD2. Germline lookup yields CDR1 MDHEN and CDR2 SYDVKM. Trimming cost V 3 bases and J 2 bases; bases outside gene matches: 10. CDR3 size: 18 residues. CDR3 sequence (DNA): TGTGCCAGCAGTTTCCTTCCGACTAGCGGGGGTTATCAAGAGACCCAGTACTTC. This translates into CASSFLPTSGGYQETQYF.

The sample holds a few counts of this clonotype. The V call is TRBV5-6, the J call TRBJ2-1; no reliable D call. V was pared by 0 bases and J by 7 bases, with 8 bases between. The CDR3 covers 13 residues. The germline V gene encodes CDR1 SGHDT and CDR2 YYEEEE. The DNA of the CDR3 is TGTGCCAGCAGCTTGGCCGTGAAGAATGAGCAGTTCTTC. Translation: CASSLAVKNEQFF.

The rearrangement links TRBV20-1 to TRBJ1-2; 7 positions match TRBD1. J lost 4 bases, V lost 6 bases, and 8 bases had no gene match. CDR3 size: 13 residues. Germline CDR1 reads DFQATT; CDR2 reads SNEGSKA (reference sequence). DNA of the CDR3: TGCAGTGCAGACAGGGCCGCATCCTATGGCTACACCTTC. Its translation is CSADRAASYGYTF.

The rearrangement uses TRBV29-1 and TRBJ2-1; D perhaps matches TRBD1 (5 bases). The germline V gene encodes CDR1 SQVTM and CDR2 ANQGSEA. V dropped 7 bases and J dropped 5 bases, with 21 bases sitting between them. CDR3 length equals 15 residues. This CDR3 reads CSGFITDTGNNEQFF. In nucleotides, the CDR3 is TGCAGCGGGTTTATAACGGACACAGGAAACAATGAGCAGTTCTTC.

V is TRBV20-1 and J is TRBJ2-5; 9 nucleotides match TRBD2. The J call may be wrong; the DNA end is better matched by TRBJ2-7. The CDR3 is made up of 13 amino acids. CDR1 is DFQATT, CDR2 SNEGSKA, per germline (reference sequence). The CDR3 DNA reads TGCAGTGCCTTAGCGGGAGCGGGGTACGAGCAGTACTTC. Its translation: CSALAGAGYEQYF.

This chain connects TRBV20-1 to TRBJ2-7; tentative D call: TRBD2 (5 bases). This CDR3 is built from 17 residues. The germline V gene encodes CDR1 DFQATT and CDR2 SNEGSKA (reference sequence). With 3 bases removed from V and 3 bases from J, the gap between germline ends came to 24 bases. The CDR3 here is CSASDQAAARLFYEQYF. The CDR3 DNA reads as TGCAGTGCTAGCGATCAAGCGGCGGCCCGTCTATTCTACGAGCAGTACTTC.

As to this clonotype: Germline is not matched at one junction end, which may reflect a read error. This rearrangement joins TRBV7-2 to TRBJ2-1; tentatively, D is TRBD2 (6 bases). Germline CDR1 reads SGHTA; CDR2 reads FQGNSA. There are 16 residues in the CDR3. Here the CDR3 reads CASGLAAASSYNEQFF. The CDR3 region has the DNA TGTGCCAGCGGCTTAGCGGCCGCAAGCTCCTACAATGAGCAGTTCTTC.

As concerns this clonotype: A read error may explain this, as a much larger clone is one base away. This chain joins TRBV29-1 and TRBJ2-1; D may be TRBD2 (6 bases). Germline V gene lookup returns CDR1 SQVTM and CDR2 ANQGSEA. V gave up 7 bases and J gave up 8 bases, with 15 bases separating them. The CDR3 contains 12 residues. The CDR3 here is CSGALSGDEQFF. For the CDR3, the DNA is TGCAGCGGGGCTCTTTCGGGGGATGAGCAGTTCTTC.

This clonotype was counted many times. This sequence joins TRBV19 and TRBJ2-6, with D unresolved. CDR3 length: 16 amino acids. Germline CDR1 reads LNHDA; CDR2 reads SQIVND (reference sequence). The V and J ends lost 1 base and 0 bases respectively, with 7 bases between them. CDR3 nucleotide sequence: TGTGCCAGTAGTATAGCTCACTCCTCTGGGGCCAACGTCCTGACTTTC. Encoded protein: CASSIAHSSGANVLTF.

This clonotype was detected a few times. The CDR3 sequence: CATGQELQPQHF. The CDR3, as DNA: TGTGCCACGGGACAGGAGCTTCAGCCCCAGCATTTT. The chain joins TRBV10-3 to TRBJ1-5; TRBD1 matches 8 bases. The V gene end was trimmed by 10 bases and the J gene end by 6 bases; junction bases not matched to a gene: 5. Germline CDR1 and CDR2: ENHRY and SYGVKD. This CDR3 is 12 amino acids long.

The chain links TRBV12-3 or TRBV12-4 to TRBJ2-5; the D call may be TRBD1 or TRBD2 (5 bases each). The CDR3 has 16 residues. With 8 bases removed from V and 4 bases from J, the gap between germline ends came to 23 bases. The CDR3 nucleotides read TGTGCCAGCTCCCAAGGGGACGTTGGAGTTGGAGAGACCCAGTACTTC. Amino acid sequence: CASSQGDVGVGETQYF.

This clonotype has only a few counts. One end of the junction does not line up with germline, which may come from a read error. Written as DNA, the CDR3 is TGTGCCGGGAGTGGGATTGGGGGCTACACCTTC. This gives the protein CAGSGIGGYTF. The chain joins TRBV30 to TRBJ1-2; D unclear. This CDR3 comprises 11 residues. Looked up from germline, CDR1 is GTSNPN and CDR2 is SVGIG (reference sequence).

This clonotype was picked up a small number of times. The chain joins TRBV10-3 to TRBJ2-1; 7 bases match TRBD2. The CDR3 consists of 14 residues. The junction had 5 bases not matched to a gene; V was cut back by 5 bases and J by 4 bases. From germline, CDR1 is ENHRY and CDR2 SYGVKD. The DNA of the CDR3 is TGTGCCATCAGTCCGGGACTACCATACAATGAGCAGTTCTTC. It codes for CAISPGLPYNEQFF.

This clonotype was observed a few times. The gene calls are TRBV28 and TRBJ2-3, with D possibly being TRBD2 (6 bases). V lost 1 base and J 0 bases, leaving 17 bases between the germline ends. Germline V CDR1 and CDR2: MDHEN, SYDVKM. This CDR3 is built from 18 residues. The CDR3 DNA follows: TGTGCCAGCAGTTTATCCCCCTATTTGGGGACTAGCACAGATACGCAGTATTTT. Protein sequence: CASSLSPYLGTSTDTQYF.